The 4 T cell receptor beta chains listed next were all sequenced from one sample in a study of early T cells in non-severe SARS-CoV-2 infection. MiXCR, run by TCRdb on the 5' RACE reads, gives a single entry per CDR3 protein. This repertoire shows more than 35,000 distinct CDR3 sequences, 5% to 6.5% found once; its top ten account for just under 30%. Sequences were obtained from whole blood. Receptors originate from an adult who was a healthcare worker with PCR-confirmed SARS-CoV-2 infection or an uninfected control (not recorded which).

This clonotype was counted many times. The rearrangement joins TRBV30 to TRBJ1-2; TRBD1 aligns across 8 bases. This CDR3 has 13 residues. V trimming: 2 bases; J trimming: 7 bases; junction bases outside the gene matches: 6. Per the germline V gene, CDR1 is GTSNPN and CDR2 is SVGIG (reference sequence). The CDR3 region is CAWSRQGASGYTF. CDR3 DNA: TGTGCCTGGAGTCGGCAGGGGGCTTCTGGCTACACCTTC.

There are many counts of this clonotype. This rearrangement joins TRBV7-2 to TRBJ2-1; 8 bases agree with TRBD2. Germline CDR1 reads SGHTA; CDR2 reads FQGNSA. CDR3 length: 16 residues. V shed 1 base and J 0 bases; nucleotides not matched to a gene: 2. CDR3 loop: CASSLVAGYSYNEQFF. CDR3 bases: TGTGCCAGCAGCTTAGTAGCGGGGTACTCCTACAATGAGCAGTTCTTC.

The rearrangement uses TRBV6-2 or TRBV6-3 and TRBJ2-4; TRBD1 agrees at 7 bases. The CDR3 is 19 amino acids. After removal of 6 bases from V and 3 bases from J, the junction contained 20 bases not matched to a gene. Germline V gene data show CDR1 as MNHEY and CDR2 as SVGEGT. CDR3 coding DNA: TGTGCCAGCAGCCCCCGGGACAGTGGTCGAGGGACAGTCAAAAACATTCAGTACTTC. It yields the protein CASSPRDSGRGTVKNIQYF.

This clonotype was recorded many times. V usage is TRBV20-1 and J usage is TRBJ2-5; 10 nucleotides agree with TRBD2. Germline V gives CDR1 DFQATT, CDR2 SNEGSKA (reference sequence). V gave up 0 bases and J gave up 5 bases; unmatched junction bases: 3. This CDR3 has 14 amino acids. The CDR3 DNA reads TGCAGTGCTAGAGAACCGACTAGCGGGGAGACCCAGTACTTC. It encodes CSAREPTSGETQYF.